These 12 T cell receptor beta chains were sequenced from one sample in a study of T cells after yellow fever vaccination. TCRdb reprocessed the 5' RACE reads with MiXCR, giving one entry per CDR3 protein. This sample has 40,000 to 50,000 distinct CDR3 sequences, with 5.5% to 7.5% found just once. Sequenced material: PBMCs, either bulk or a sorted T-cell subset (CD4+, CD8+, memory, or dextramer-sorted; not recorded which), taken 45 days after the yellow fever booster vaccination. The receptors here all came from a man younger than 45 who received the YFV17D yellow fever vaccine.

This clonotype came up many times. The chain carries TRBV7-2 and TRBJ2-1, with no clear D. The CDR3 has 14 residues. The ends were cut back, 3 bases at V and 9 bases at J, with 15 bases in the middle. Germline lookup yields CDR1 SGHTA and CDR2 FQGNSA. The CDR3 region has the DNA TGTGCCAGCAGCTTTTCAAGTCCCTCCGGTGAGCAGTTCTTC. This codes for CASSFSSPSGEQFF. Supplemented by reference TRBV7-2 and TRBJ2-1, the full variable domain reads GAGVSQSPSNKVTEKGKDVELRCDPISGHTALYWYRQSLGQGLEFLIYFQGNSAPDKSGLPSDRFSAERTGGSVSTLTIQRTQQEDSAVYLCASSFSSPSGEQFFGPGTRLTVL.

This clonotype was recorded many times. This rearrangement joins TRBV15 to TRBJ2-7; TRBD2 aligns across 14 bases. J lost 6 bases, V lost 3 bases, and 7 bases had no gene match. Germline CDR1 is LNHNV and CDR2 is YYDKDF (reference sequence). The CDR3 consists of 16 residues. The CDR3 DNA sequence: TGTGCCACCAGCAGGGGACTAGCGGGAGTGTACCCCGAGCAGTACTTC. Amino acid sequence: CATSRGLAGVYPEQYF.

This clonotype was counted at least ten times. The rearrangement joins TRBV29-1 to TRBJ2-5, with 13 positions matching TRBD2. CDR1 and CDR2 (germline): SQVTM, ANQGSEA. The CDR3 has 16 amino acids. The ends lost 8 bases at V and 4 bases at J; junction bases unmatched: 13. The CDR3 spells CSPSGTSGTEGETQYF. CDR3 DNA: TGCAGCCCTTCCGGGACTAGCGGGACTGAGGGAGAGACCCAGTACTTC.

The sample holds a few counts of this clonotype. This sequence joins TRBV25-1 and TRBJ1-6; D is possibly TRBD1 (6 bases). The ends were cut back, 1 base at V and 10 bases at J, with 14 bases in the middle. CDR3 length: 15 amino acids. Per the germline V gene, CDR1 is MGHDK and CDR2 is SYGVNS. The CDR3 here is CASSEWRTVGSPLHF. In DNA, the CDR3 is TGTGCCAGCAGTGAATGGAGGACAGTCGGATCACCCCTCCACTTT.

This clonotype has a count of ten or more. The rearrangement joins TRBV4-3 to TRBJ2-7; 7 bases agree with TRBD1. Trimming cost V 3 bases and J 2 bases; bases outside gene matches: 4. CDR1 is LGHNA, CDR2 YSLEER, per germline. The CDR3 runs to 14 residues. In DNA form, the CDR3 reads TGCGCCAGCAGCCACAGTGACAGGGCCTACGAGCAGTACTTC. This sequence encodes CASSHSDRAYEQYF.

This chain links TRBV7-2 with TRBJ2-3, with D uncertain. The germline V and J ends were trimmed by 5 bases and 4 bases, with 10 bases remaining between them. Germline lookup yields CDR1 SGHTA and CDR2 FQGNSA. The CDR3 spans 13 residues. The CDR3 here is CASSPQVPDTQYF. The CDR3 DNA reads TGTGCCAGCAGCCCCCAGGTCCCAGATACGCAGTATTTT.

The table lists this clonotype with many counts. The genes are TRBV5-1 and TRBJ2-7; 8 nucleotides match TRBD2. The V and J ends lost 0 bases and 6 bases, in that order; junction bases with no gene match: 5. CDR3 size: 14 residues. Germline V CDR1 and CDR2: SGHRS, YFSETQ. The CDR3 here is CASSLAAGEGEQYF. The CDR3 DNA is TGCGCCAGCAGCTTGGCAGCGGGAGAGGGCGAGCAGTACTTC.

In its sample, this clonotype was seen many times. This rearrangement joins TRBV29-1 to TRBJ2-6; tentative D call: TRBD1 (6 bases). V was cut by 7 bases and J by 0 bases, with 13 bases left in between. The CDR3 is made up of 15 amino acids. Germline V gives CDR1 SQVTM, CDR2 ANQGSEA. The CDR3 sequence: CSAQQGSSGANVLTF. The DNA of the CDR3 is TGCAGCGCTCAACAGGGAAGCTCTGGGGCCAACGTCCTGACTTTC. The variable domain in full, completed from reference TRBV29-1 and TRBJ2-6, reads SAVISQKPSRDICQRGTSLTIQCQVDSQVTMMFWYRQQPGQSLTLIATANQGSEATYESGFVIDKFPISRPNLTFSTLTVSNMSPEDSSIYLCSAQQGSSGANVLTFGAGSRLTVL.

The sample holds many counts of this clonotype. This sequence joins TRBV7-2 and TRBJ2-7; D may be TRBD2 (6 bases). The germline V and J ends were trimmed by 8 bases and 4 bases, with 12 bases remaining between them. The CDR3 spans 12 residues. Germline V gene sequence: CDR1 SGHTA, CDR2 FQGNSA. DNA of the CDR3: TGTGCCAGCGCGGGGCTGTCATACGAGCAGTACTTC. This translates into CASAGLSYEQYF. Drawing the rest from reference TRBV7-2 and TRBJ2-7, the complete variable domain is GAGVSQSPSNKVTEKGKDVELRCDPISGHTALYWYRQSLGQGLEFLIYFQGNSAPDKSGLPSDRFSAERTGGSVSTLTIQRTQQEDSAVYLCASAGLSYEQYFGPGTRLTVT.

V and J are TRBV20-1 and TRBJ2-7; possible D gene TRBD2, 5 bases. Trimming left V 5 bases short and J 2 bases short, with 16 bases between. This CDR3 spans 14 amino acids. Germline V lookup: CDR1 DFQATT, CDR2 SNEGSKA (reference sequence). CDR3 amino acids: CSAFPLDGAYEQYF. The CDR3 coding sequence is TGCAGTGCTTTCCCACTGGACGGGGCCTACGAGCAGTACTTC.

A few counts support this clonotype. This chain links TRBV12-3 or TRBV12-4 with TRBJ2-7; D perhaps matches TRBD2 (6 bases). This CDR3 contains 15 residues. V was trimmed by 6 bases and J by 4 bases, leaving 19 bases between them. The CDR3 DNA sequence: TGTGCCAGCAGCACCGCCGGGGGAGGTGCTTACGAGCAGTACTTC. Its protein is CASSTAGGGAYEQYF.

This clonotype was recorded at least ten times. V and J are TRBV27 and TRBJ2-3; TRBD2 matches 11 bases. CDR3 size: 15 residues. J gave up 2 bases and V 7 bases, and 5 bases lay outside the gene matches. Germline values: CDR1 MNHEY, CDR2 SMNVEV (reference sequence). The CDR3 region has the DNA TGTGCCAGCACGAGACTAGCGGGACTCACAGATACGCAGTATTTT. Protein product: CASTRLAGLTDTQYF.